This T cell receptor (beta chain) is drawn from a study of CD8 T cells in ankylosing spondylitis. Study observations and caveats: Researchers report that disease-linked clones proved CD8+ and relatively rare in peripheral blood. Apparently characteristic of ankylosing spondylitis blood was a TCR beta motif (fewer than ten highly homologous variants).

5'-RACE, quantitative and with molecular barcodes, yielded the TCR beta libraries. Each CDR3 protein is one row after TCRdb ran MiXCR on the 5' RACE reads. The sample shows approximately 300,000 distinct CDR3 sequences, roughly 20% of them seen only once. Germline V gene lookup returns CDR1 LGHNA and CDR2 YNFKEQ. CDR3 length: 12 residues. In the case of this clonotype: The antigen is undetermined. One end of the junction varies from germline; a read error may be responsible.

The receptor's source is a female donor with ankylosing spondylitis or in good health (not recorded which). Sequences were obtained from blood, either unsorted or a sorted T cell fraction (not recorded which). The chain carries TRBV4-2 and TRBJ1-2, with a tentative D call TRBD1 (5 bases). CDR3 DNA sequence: TGTGCCATCAGCCCAGGGCGCCTCTGCTACACCTTC. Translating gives CAISPGRLCYTF.